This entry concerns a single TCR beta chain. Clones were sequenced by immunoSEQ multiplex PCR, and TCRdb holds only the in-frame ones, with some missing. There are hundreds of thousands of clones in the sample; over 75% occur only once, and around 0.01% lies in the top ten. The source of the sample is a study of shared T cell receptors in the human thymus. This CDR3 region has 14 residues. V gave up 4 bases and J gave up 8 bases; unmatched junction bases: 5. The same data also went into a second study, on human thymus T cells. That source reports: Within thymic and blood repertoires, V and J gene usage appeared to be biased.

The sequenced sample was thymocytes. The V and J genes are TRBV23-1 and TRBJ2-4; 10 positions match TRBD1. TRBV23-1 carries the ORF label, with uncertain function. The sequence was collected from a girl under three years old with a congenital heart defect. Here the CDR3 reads CASSPGTGVHIQYF. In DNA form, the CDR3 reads TGCGCCAGCAGTCCAGGGACAGGGGTGCACATTCAGTACTTC.